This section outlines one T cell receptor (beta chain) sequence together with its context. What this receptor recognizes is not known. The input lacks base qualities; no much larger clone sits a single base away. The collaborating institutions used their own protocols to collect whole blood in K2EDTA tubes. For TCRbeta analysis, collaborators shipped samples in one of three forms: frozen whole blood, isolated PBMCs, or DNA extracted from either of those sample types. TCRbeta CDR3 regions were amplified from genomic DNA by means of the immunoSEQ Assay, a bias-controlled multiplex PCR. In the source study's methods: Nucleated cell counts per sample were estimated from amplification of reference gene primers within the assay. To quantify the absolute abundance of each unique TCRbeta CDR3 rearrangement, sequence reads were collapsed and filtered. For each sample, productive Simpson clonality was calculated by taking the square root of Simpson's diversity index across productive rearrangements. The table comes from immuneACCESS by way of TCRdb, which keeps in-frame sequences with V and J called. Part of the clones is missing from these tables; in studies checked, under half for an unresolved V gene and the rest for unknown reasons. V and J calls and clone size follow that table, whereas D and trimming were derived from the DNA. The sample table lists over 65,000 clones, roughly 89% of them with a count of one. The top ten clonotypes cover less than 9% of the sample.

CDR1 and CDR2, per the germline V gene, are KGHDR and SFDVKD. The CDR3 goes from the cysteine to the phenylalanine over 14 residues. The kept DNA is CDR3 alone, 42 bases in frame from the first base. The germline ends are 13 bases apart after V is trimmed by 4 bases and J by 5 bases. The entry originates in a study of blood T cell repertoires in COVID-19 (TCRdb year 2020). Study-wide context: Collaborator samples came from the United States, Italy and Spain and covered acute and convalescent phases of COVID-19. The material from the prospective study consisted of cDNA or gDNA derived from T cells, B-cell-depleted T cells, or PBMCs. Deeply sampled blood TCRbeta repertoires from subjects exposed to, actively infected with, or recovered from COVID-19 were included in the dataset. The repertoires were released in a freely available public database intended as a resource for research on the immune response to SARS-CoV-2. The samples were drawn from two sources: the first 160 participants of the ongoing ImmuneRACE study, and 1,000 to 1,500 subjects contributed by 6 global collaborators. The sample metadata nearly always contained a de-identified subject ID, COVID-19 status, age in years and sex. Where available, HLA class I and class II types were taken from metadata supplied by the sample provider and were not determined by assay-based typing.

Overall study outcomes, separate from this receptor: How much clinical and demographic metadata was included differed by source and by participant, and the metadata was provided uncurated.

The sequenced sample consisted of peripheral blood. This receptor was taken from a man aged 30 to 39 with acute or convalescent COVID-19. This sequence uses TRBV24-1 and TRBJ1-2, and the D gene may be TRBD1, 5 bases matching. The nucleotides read TGTGCCACCAGTGACCCCAGGGACTCGTATGGCTACACCTTC. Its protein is CATSDPRDSYGYTF.